The entry that follows covers one TCR beta chain sequence. The naive CD8 subset, CD45RO-negative cells positively selected for CCR7, excluded terminally differentiated effector memory CD45RA+ cells. Repertoires were generated with immunoSEQ multiplex PCR, while TCRdb's copy carries only in-frame clones and drops some. The data show 2 million to 2.5 million clones, around 93% seen once. The data were obtained in a study of shared clonotypes between healthy human individuals. Sequencing was carried out using naive CD8+ T cells from PBMCs. The TCR comes from a young man in good health. Some clones in this sample may be carry-over from other donors' samples.

The CDR3 DNA follows: TGTGCCAGCAGCTTAGCCCGGGGGCCCTTATATGGCTACACCTTC. Its protein product is CASSLARGPLYGYTF. The chain combines TRBV7-9 with TRBJ1-2, with a weak D call TRBD1 (6 bases). Trimming stripped 0 bases from V and 5 bases from J, with 13 bases between. Germline V gene data show CDR1 as SEHNR and CDR2 as FQNEAQ (reference sequence). The CDR3 is 15 residues long.